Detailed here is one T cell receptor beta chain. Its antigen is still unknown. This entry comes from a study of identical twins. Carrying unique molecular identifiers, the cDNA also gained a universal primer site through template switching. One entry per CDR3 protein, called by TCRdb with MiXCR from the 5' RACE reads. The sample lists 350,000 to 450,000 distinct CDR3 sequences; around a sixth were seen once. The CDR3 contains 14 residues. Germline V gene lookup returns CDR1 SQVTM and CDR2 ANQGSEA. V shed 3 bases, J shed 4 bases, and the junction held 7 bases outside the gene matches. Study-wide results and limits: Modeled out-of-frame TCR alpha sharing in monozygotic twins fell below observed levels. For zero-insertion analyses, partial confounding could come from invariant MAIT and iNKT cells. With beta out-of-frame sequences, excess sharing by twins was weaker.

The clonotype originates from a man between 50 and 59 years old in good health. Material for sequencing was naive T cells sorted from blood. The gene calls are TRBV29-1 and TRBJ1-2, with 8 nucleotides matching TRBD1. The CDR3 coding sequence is TGCAGCGTTGATCCGACAGGGGAGATCTATGGCTACACCTTC. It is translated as CSVDPTGEIYGYTF.